A selection of T cell receptor beta chains follows, all from one sample in a study of T cells after yellow fever vaccination. TCRdb ran MiXCR on the 5' RACE reads and lists one entry per CDR3 protein. Of hundreds of thousands of distinct CDR3 sequences listed, roughly 13% are singletons. Material: PBMCs, obtained on the day of the yellow fever booster vaccination. The receptors originated from a man aged 25-40 years who received the YFV17D yellow fever vaccine. Each CDR3 is given with its conserved first and last residue. Each record gives: V gene, CDR3 length, J gene, D gene, CDR3 protein. D genes are given only for firm matches.

V gene: TRBV12-3/TRBV12-4; CDR3 length: 16; J gene: TRBJ2-1; D gene: -; CDR3 protein: CASSFPRLASANEQFF
V gene: TRBV5-1; CDR3 length: 13; J gene: TRBJ2-1; D gene: TRBD1; CDR3 protein: CASSLGTGYEQFF
V gene: TRBV5-4; CDR3 length: 14; J gene: TRBJ2-7; D gene: -; CDR3 protein: CASSFERSSYEQYF
V gene: TRBV5-6; CDR3 length: 14; J gene: TRBJ2-7; D gene: -; CDR3 protein: CASSLGRQAREQYF
V gene: TRBV7-3; CDR3 length: 15; J gene: TRBJ2-1; D gene: TRBD2; CDR3 protein: CASSQGGLASNEQFF
V gene: TRBV20-1; CDR3 length: 14; J gene: TRBJ2-2; D gene: -; CDR3 protein: CSASATMNTGELFF
V gene: TRBV20-1; CDR3 length: 15; J gene: TRBJ2-2; D gene: TRBD2; CDR3 protein: CSARDSGGGTGELFF
V gene: TRBV9; CDR3 length: 16; J gene: TRBJ2-5; D gene: TRBD2; CDR3 protein: CASSGSPSGTQETQYF
V gene: TRBV6-2/TRBV6-3; CDR3 length: 15; J gene: TRBJ2-2; D gene: -; CDR3 protein: CASSFNPENTGELFF
V gene: TRBV7-8; CDR3 length: 13; J gene: TRBJ2-7; D gene: -; CDR3 protein: CASSLEGTLVGYF
V gene: TRBV6-2/TRBV6-3; CDR3 length: 13; J gene: TRBJ2-1; D gene: -; CDR3 protein: CASRDNSYNEQFF
V gene: TRBV5-1; CDR3 length: 15; J gene: TRBJ1-5; D gene: -; CDR3 protein: CASSSTGTSDQPQHF
V gene: TRBV7-2; CDR3 length: 14; J gene: TRBJ2-3; D gene: -; CDR3 protein: CASSAFRGPDTQYF
V gene: TRBV25-1; CDR3 length: 14; J gene: TRBJ2-1; D gene: TRBD2; CDR3 protein: CASSVAGTYNEQFF
V gene: TRBV25-1; CDR3 length: 15; J gene: TRBJ1-3; D gene: -; CDR3 protein: CASSDTPDRGNTIYF
V gene: TRBV20-1; CDR3 length: 15; J gene: TRBJ2-7; D gene: TRBD1; CDR3 protein: CSARNTGQGAYEQYF
V gene: TRBV4-2; CDR3 length: 16; J gene: TRBJ2-1; D gene: -; CDR3 protein: CASSQVIGPQSGEQFF
V gene: TRBV5-5; CDR3 length: 12; J gene: TRBJ2-7; D gene: TRBD1; CDR3 protein: CASRKDRVEQYF
V gene: TRBV11-2; CDR3 length: 18; J gene: TRBJ1-1; D gene: -; CDR3 protein: CASSLPVGERIMNTEAFF
V gene: TRBV20-1; CDR3 length: 14; J gene: TRBJ2-3; D gene: -; CDR3 protein: CSAQVPSSTDTQYF
V gene: TRBV12-3/TRBV12-4; CDR3 length: 14; J gene: TRBJ2-5; D gene: -; CDR3 protein: CASSSLGAQGTQYF
V gene: TRBV6-2/TRBV6-3; CDR3 length: 17; J gene: TRBJ2-5; D gene: -; CDR3 protein: CASSYHSAFSLRETQYF
V gene: TRBV6-1; CDR3 length: 16; J gene: TRBJ2-1; D gene: -; CDR3 protein: CASSSSGQDSYNEQFF
V gene: TRBV4-3; CDR3 length: 15; J gene: TRBJ2-1; D gene: TRBD2; CDR3 protein: CASSQVVSGTGEQFF
V gene: TRBV10-3; CDR3 length: 15; J gene: TRBJ2-7; D gene: TRBD2; CDR3 protein: CAISESSGVPYEQYF
V gene: TRBV9; CDR3 length: 14; J gene: TRBJ2-7; D gene: -; CDR3 protein: CASSSRQQSYEQYF